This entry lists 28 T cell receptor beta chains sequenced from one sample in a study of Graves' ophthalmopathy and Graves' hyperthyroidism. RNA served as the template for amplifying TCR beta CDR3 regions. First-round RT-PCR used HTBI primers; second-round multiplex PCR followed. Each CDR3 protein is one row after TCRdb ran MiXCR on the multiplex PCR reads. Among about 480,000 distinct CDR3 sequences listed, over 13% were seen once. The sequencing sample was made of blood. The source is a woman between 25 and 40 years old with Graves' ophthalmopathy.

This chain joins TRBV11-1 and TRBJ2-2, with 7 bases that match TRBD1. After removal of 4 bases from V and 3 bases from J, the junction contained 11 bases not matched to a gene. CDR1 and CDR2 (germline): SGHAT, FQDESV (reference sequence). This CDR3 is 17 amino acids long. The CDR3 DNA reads TGTGCCAGCAGCTCACCCCTGAGGGACAGAGACACCGGGGAGCTGTTTTTT. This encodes CASSSPLRDRDTGELFF.

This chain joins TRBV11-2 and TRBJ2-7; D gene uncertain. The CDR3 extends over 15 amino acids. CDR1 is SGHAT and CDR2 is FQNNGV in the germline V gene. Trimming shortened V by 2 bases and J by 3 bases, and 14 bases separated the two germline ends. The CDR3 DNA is TGTGCCAGCAGCTTAAACCCTGGACGGCGCTACGAGCAGTACTTC. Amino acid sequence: CASSLNPGRRYEQYF.

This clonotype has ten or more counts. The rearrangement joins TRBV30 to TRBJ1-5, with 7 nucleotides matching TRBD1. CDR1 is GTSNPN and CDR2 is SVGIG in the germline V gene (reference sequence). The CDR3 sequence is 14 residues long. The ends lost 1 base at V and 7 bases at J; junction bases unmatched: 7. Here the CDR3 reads CAWSGIQGRQPQHF. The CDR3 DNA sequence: TGTGCCTGGAGTGGTATACAGGGGAGGCAGCCCCAGCATTTT.

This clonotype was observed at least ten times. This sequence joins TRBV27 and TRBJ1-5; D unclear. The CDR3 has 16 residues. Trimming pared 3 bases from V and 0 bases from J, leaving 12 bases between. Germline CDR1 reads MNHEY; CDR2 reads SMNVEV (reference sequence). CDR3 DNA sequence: TGTGCCAGCAGTTTCCCCGGCAGAAATAGCAATCAGCCCCAGCATTTT. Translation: CASSFPGRNSNQPQHF.

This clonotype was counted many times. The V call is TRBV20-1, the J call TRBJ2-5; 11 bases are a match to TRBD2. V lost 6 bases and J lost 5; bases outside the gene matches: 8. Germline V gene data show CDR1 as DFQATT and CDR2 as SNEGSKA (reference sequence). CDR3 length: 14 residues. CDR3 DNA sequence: TGCAGTGCGCCAATAGCGGGAGGGGTGGAGACCCAGTACTTC. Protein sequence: CSAPIAGGVETQYF.

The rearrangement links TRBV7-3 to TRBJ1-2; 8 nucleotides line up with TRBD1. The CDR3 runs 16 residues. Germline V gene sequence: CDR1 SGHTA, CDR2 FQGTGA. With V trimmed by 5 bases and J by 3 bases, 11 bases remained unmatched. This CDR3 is CASSPTGADNHYGYTF. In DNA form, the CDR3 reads TGTGCCAGCAGCCCGACAGGGGCAGACAACCACTATGGCTACACCTTC.

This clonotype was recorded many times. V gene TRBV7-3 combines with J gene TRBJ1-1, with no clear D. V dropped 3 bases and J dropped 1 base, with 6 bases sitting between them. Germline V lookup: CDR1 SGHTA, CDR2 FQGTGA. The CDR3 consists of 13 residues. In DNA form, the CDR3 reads TGTGCCAGCAGCTTCTTCTCGAACACTGAAGCTTTCTTT. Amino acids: CASSFFSNTEAFF.

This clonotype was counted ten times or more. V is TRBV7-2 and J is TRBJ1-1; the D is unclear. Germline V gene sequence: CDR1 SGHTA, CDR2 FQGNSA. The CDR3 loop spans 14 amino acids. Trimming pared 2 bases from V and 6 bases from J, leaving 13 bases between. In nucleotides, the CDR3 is TGTGCCAGCAGCTTAAGGACCAGCGGGGCTGAAGCTTTCTTT. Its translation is CASSLRTSGAEAFF.

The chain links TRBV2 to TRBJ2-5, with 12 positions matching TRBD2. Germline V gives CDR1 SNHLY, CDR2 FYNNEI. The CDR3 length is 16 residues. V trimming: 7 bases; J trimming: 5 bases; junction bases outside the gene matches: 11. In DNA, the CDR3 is TGTGCCAGCACGGGGTCTAGCGGGGGGGCTCTGGAGACCCAGTACTTC. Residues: CASTGSSGGALETQYF.

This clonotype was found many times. DNA for the CDR3: TGTGCCATCAGTGAGGGGACAGGGATCTTCCCTGGAAACACCATATATTTT. It specifies CAISEGTGIFPGNTIYF. The chain has TRBV10-3 and TRBJ1-3; 9 positions match TRBD1. CDR1 and CDR2 (germline): ENHRY, SYGVKD. CDR3 size: 17 residues. The V and J ends lost 2 bases and 2 bases, in that order; junction bases with no gene match: 7.

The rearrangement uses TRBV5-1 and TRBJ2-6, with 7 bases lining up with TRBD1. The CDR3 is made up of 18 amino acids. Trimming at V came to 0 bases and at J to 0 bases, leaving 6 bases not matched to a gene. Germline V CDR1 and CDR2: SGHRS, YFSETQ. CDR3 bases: TGCGCCAGCAGCTTGGGCCGGACAGGCTTCTCTGGGGCCAACGTCCTGACTTTC. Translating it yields CASSLGRTGFSGANVLTF.

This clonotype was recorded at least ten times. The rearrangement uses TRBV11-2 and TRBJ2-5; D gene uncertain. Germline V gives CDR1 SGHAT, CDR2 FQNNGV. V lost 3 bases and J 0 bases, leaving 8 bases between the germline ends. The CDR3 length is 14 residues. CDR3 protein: CASSLARYQETQYF. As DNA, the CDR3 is TGTGCCAGCAGCTTGGCGCGCTACCAAGAGACCCAGTACTTC.

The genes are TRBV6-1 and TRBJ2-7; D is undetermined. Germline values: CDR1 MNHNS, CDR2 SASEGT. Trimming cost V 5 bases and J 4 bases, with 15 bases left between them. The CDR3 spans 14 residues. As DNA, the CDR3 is TGTGCCAGCAGTCCGACGGGCAACGTTTACGAGCAGTACTTC. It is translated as CASSPTGNVYEQYF.

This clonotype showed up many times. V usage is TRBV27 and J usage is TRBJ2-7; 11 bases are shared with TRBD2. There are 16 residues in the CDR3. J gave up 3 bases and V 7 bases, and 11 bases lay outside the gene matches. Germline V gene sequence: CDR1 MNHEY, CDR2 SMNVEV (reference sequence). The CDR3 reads CASTPSGTSGFYEQYF. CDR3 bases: TGTGCCAGCACCCCTTCCGGGACTAGCGGATTCTACGAGCAGTACTTC.

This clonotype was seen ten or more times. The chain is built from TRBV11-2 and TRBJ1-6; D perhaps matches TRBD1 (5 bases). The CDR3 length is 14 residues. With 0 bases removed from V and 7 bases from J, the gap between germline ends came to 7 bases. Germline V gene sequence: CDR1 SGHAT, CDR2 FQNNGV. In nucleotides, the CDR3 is TGTGCCAGCAGCTTAGAGAGGGACAATTCACCCCTCCACTTT. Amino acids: CASSLERDNSPLHF.

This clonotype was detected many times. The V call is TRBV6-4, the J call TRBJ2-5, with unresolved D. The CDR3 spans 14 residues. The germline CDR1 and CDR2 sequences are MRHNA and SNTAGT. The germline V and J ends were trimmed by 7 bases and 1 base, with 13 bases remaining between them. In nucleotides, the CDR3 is TGTGCCAGCACATTAAAACGACCCCAAGAGACCCAGTACTTC. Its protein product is CASTLKRPQETQYF.

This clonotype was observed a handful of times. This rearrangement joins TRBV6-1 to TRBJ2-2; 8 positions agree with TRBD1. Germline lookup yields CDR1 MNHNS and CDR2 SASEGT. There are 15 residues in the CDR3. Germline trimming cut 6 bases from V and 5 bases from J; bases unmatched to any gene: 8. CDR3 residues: CASRATGGSTGELFF. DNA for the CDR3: TGTGCCAGCAGGGCCACAGGGGGTAGTACCGGGGAGCTGTTTTTT.

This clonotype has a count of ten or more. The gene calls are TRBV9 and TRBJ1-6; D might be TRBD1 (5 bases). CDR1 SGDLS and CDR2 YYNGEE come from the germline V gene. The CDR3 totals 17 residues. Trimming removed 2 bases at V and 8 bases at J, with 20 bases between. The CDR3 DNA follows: TGTGCCAGCAGCGTGGCTCCACGGGGGGGGAAGGATTCACCCCTCCACTTT. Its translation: CASSVAPRGGKDSPLHF.

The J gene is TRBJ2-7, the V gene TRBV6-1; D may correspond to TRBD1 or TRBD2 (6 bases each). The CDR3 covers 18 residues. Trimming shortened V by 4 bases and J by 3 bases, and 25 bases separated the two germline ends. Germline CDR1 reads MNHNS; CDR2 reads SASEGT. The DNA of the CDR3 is TGTGCCAGCAGTGGCGGTAGGGGGGTCGGCGGAAAAATCTACGAGCAGTACTTC. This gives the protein CASSGGRGVGGKIYEQYF.

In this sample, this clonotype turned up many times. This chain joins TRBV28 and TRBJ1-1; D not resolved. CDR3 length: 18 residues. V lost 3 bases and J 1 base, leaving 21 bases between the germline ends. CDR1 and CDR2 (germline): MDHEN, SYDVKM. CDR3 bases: TGTGCCAGCAGTTTTCGGGTACCCTGGCTAACCTCGAACACTGAAGCTTTCTTT. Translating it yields CASSFRVPWLTSNTEAFF.

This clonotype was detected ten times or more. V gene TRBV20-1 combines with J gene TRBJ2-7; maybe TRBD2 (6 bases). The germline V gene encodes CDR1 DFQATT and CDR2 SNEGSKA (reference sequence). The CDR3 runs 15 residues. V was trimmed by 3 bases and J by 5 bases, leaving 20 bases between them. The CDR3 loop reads CSASSGAGSTNEQYF. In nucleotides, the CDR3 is TGCAGTGCTAGTAGTGGAGCGGGCAGTACGAACGAGCAGTACTTC.

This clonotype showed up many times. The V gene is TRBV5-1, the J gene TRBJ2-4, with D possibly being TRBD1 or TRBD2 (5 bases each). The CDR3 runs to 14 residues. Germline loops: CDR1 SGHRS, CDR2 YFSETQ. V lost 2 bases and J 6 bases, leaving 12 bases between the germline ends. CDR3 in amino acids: CASSFTGAGNIQYF. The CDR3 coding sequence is TGCGCCAGCAGCTTCACAGGTGCGGGAAACATTCAGTACTTC.

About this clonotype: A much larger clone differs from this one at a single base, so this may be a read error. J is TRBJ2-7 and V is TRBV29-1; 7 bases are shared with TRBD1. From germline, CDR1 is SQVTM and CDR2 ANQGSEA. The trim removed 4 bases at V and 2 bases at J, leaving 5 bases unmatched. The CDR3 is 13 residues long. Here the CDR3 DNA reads TGCAGCGTTGGACAGGGAAAAACCTACGAGCAGTACGTC. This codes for CSVGQGKTYEQYV.

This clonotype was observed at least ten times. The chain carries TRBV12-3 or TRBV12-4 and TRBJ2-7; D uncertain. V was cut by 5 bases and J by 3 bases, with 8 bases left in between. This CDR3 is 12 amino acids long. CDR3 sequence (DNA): TGTGCCAGCAGTAACACCTTCTACGAGCAGTACTTC. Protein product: CASSNTFYEQYF.

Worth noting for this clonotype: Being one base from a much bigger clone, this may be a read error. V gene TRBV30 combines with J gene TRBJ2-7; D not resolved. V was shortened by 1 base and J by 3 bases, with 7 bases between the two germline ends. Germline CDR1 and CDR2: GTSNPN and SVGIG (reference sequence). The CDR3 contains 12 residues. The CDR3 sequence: CAWSDAYYEQYF. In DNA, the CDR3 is TGTGCCTGGAGTGATGCTTACTACGAGCAGTACTTC.

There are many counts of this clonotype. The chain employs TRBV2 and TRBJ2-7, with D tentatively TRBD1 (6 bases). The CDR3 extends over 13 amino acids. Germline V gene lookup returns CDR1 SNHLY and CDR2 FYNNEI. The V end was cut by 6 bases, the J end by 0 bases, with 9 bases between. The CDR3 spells CASRDRNSYEQYF. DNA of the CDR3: TGTGCCAGCAGAGACAGGAACTCCTACGAGCAGTACTTC.

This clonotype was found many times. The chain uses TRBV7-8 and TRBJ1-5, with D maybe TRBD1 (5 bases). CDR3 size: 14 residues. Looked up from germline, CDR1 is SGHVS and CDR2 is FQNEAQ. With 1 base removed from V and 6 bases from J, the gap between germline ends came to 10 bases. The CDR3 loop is CASSLEGISQPQHF. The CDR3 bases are TGTGCCAGCAGCTTAGAGGGGATCAGTCAGCCCCAGCATTTT.

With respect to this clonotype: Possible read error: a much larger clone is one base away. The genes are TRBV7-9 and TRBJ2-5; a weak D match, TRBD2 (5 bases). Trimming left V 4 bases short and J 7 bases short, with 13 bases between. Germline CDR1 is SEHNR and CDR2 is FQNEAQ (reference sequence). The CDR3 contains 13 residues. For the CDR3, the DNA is TGTGCCAGCAGCTATCCCCCTGCGGGGACCCAGTACTTC. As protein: CASSYPPAGTQYF.